Here is one TCR beta chain with its context. This clonotype was observed a few times. There is no known antigen for this receptor. No much larger clone is present one base from it, and per-base qualities are unavailable. Amplification of TCR beta CDR3 regions was carried out from RNA transcripts. The TCR CDR3 was subjected to a first round of RT-PCR using the HTBI primer set and the Qiagen OneStep RT-PCR kit. Libraries were constructed in a second round of multiplex PCR, after which size selection and purification were performed. Paired-end sequencing of the libraries was performed with 100 bp reads on an Illumina HiSeq2000. The original methods were these. SOAPnuke was used to process the raw data, with reads discarded if the reads contained adapters or uncalled bases, had a mean Phred below 15, or lacked an exact constant-primer or identifier match. High-quality paired reads were merged using COPE v1.2.5, and each unique nucleotide sequence was defined as a clonotype. MiTCR v1.1 was used to align the clonotypes against IMGT TRBV, TRBD and TRBJ reference segments. Analysis was restricted to V-J combinations with a frequency above 0.0001, which covered roughly 99% of repertoires. The TCS score was defined as the ratio of F50 (clonal expansion) to E x V (chaos), calculated using BLOSUM62-based TCRdist between CDR3 peptides within each V-J. Welch's t-statistics and random forest reduced roughly 540 V-J features to 13, which were used in a naive Bayes classifier (R e1071). The Morisita-Horn index was used to measure how similar the thyroid and blood repertoires were. The public reads were reanalyzed by TCRdb: fastp trimming at Q25, MiXCR alignment, in-frame beta chains only. Rows matching on CDR3 protein sequence are summarized as one entry with the most common DNA and genes. Here the V and J calls rest on TCRdb's processing, not on the authors' analysis. In this sample the table shows 500,000 to 600,000 distinct CDR3 sequences, 35% to 55% of which occur a single time. The ten top clones hold around a fifth of the sample.

The data were taken from a study of T cells in Graves' hyperthyroidism and ophthalmopathy (dated by TCRdb to the late 2010s). Background for the entire study: A discovery cohort of about 100 patients, approximately 44 with Graves' ophthalmopathy and more than 55 with stable Graves' hyperthyroidism, was used to find distinguishing TCR V-J signatures. Prospective prediction of ophthalmopathy was tested in an independent validation cohort consisting of about 20 hyperthyroidism patients and some 15 patients who later progressed to ophthalmopathy. The roughly 94 discovery patients were randomly split 7:3 into training and test sets. In about 6 Graves' hyperthyroidism patients, the study also compared T-cell repertoires from thyroid tissue with T-cell repertoires from blood. After sampling, hyperthyroidism patients received methimazole starting at 30 mg daily, and ophthalmopathy patients received high-dose intravenous methylprednisolone. According to the paper, TCR Vbeta CDR3 sequencing was carried out on 135 peripheral blood samples, which came from over 40 ophthalmopathy, 75 or so hyperthyroidism and roughly 17 progressor patients.

Patients with uncontrolled infections, other autoimmune diseases, pregnancy or lactation were excluded. Clinical symptoms, serum thyroxine and TRAb, thyroid ultrasound, and orbital computed tomography formed the basis for the diagnoses. Total RNA was extracted using Trizol reagent, and RNA quality was assessed on an Agilent 2100 Bioanalyzer. The paper's findings and limits, for the study overall: In cross-validation, a model built on a 13 V-J signature told ophthalmopathy apart from stable hyperthyroidism with under 90% sensitivity and about 81% specificity, and in testing the same model reached 80%/75%. Most expanded thyroid clonotypes (frequency above 0.001) were also detected in blood, a finding suggesting that blood repertoires may reflect thyroid immune responses. No statistical method was used to set the sample size in advance, and investigators knew the group allocation. In validation, the model predicted progression to ophthalmopathy with around 71% sensitivity and approximately 74% specificity, a median of approximately 6.5 months before onset.

The CDR3 spans 16 residues, from the cysteine through the phenylalanine. CDR3 DNA is the only sequence kept; it has 48 bases, read in frame from the first base. Trimming costs V 6 bases and J 3 bases, and their ends lie 21 bases apart. CDR1 and CDR2, looked up from the germline V gene, are MNHEY and SVGAGI. The sequencing input was peripheral blood or thyroid tissue (not recorded which). Recombination linked TRBV6-5 to TRBJ2-7, with TRBD2 as a weak D call on 5 bases. This sequence was found in an adult woman with Graves' disease, either hyperthyroidism or ophthalmopathy (not recorded which). The sequenced DNA: TGTGCCAGCAGAACCAGACTTTGGGGAGCGGACTACGAGCAGTACTTC. This codes for CASRTRLWGADYEQYF.